Below, one TCR beta chain is given with its context. The assay was immunoSEQ multiplex PCR, and TCRdb's table has in-frame clones only and misses some. The sample holds 270,000 or so clones, approximately 86% seen once. The sample originates from a study of blood T cell repertoires in COVID-19. Across the whole study: Sources were T cells, B-cell-depleted T cells, or PBMCs; the material itself was cDNA or gDNA.

The germline gives CDR1 SGDLS, CDR2 YYNGEE. Trimming removed 0 bases from V and 11 bases from J; junction bases left unmatched: 5. This CDR3 comprises 13 residues. The chain joins TRBV9 to TRBJ1-1, with 9 nucleotides matching TRBD1. Sequenced: peripheral blood. The TCR sequence derives from a woman between 18 and 30 years old with acute or convalescent COVID-19. DNA of the CDR3: TGTGCCAGCAGCGTAGAACAGGGGGCGCGGGCTTTCTTT. Its protein is CASSVEQGARAFF.